This passage covers 3 T cell receptor beta chains from one sample sequenced in a study of T cell changes during pregnancy in multiple sclerosis. Repertoires were generated with immunoSEQ multiplex PCR, while TCRdb's copy carries only in-frame clones and drops some. The sample holds more than 65,000 clones; more than 90% are singletons and the top ten take over 2%. Material: peripheral blood, obtained in the first trimester of pregnancy. All receptors derive from a female donor with multiple sclerosis, enrolled in a pregnancy study.

The rearrangement links TRBV29-1 to TRBJ1-1; the D is unclear. V was shortened by 4 bases and J by 2 bases, with 11 bases between the two germline ends. CDR1 is SQVTM and CDR2 is ANQGSEA in the germline V gene. The CDR3 loop spans 13 amino acids. In DNA, the CDR3 is TGCAGCGTTGCCGGCAGACTCAACACTGAAGCTTTCTTT. Translation: CSVAGRLNTEAFF.

The chain uses TRBV30 and TRBJ1-6, with D possibly TRBD1 on 5 matching bases. Germline CDR1 reads GTSNPN; CDR2 reads SVGIG (reference sequence). The CDR3 runs 14 residues. Trimming shortened V by 5 bases and J by 3 bases, and 11 bases separated the two germline ends. CDR3 bases: TGTGCCTGGGGCGGGGCCCTCTATAATTCACCCCTCCACTTT. The encoded protein is CAWGGALYNSPLHF. The full variable domain, rest sourced from reference TRBV30 and TRBJ1-6, is SQTIHQWPATLVQPVGSPLSLECTVEGTSNPNLYWYRQAAGRGLQLLFYSVGIGQISSEVPQNLSASRPQDRQFILSSKKLLLSDSGFYLCAWGGALYNSPLHFGNGTRLTVT.

The rearrangement joins TRBV5-1 to TRBJ2-5; weak D call: TRBD2 (5 bases). Germline CDR1 reads SGHRS; CDR2 reads YFSETQ. This CDR3 is built from 15 residues. The V end was cut by 0 bases, the J end by 2 bases, with 11 bases between. The CDR3 DNA reads as TGCGCCAGCAGCTTGGACGGGCCGGGGCAAGAGACCCAGTACTTC. Translation gives CASSLDGPGQETQYF.